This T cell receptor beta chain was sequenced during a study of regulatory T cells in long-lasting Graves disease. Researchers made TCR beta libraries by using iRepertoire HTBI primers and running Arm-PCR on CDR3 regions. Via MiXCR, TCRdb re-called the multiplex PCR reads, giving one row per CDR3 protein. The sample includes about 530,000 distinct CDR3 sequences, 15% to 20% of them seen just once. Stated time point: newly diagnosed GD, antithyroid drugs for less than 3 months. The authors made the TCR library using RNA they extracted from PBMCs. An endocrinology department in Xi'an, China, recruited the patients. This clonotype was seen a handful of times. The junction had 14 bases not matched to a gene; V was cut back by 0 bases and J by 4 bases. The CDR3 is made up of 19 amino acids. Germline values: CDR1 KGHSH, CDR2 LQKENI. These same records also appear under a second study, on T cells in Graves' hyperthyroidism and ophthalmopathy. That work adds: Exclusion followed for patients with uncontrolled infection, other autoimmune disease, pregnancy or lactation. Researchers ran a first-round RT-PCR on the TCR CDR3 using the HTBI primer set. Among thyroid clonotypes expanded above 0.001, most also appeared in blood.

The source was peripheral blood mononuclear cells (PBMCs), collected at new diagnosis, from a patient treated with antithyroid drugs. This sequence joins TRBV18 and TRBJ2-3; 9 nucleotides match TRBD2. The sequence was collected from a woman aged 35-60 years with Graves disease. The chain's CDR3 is CASSPPRRGGGAGADTQYF. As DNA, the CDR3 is TGTGCCAGCTCACCACCCCGGCGCGGCGGGGGGGCCGGTGCAGATACGCAGTATTTT.